A single sample is the source of the 21 T cell receptor beta chains below, sequenced in a study of PD-L1 blockade in urothelial cancer. The method was immunoSEQ multiplex PCR; TCRdb's version includes in-frame clones alone and lacks a portion of them. This sample has about 74,000 clones; under 90% occur once, and the top ten carry 4.5%. Time point described: pretreatment peripheral blood. The sample here was PBMCs, taken around atezolizumab (anti-PD-L1) treatment. Every receptor here comes from a man aged 65-85 years with urothelial cancer.

This sequence joins TRBV7-6 and TRBJ2-1; maybe TRBD2 (5 bases). Trimming took off 1 base at V and 0 bases at J, with 13 bases between the two ends. The CDR3 sequence is 17 residues long. CDR1 SGHVS and CDR2 FNYEAQ come from the germline V gene. The CDR3 DNA reads TGTGCCAGCAGCTTAGGGGCGGGCTCGAGCTCCTACAATGAGCAGTTCTTC. This encodes CASSLGAGSSSYNEQFF. Drawing the rest from reference TRBV7-6 and TRBJ2-1, the complete variable domain is GAGVSQSPRYKVTKRGQDVALRCDPISGHVSLYWYRQALGQGPEFLTYFNYEAQQDKSGLPNDRFSAERPEGSISTLTIQRTEQRDSAMYRCASSLGAGSSSYNEQFFGPGTRLTVL.

The chain is built from TRBV4-1 and TRBJ2-7, with TRBD2 matching 10 bases. The germline gives CDR1 MGHRA, CDR2 YSYEKL. J was trimmed by 6 bases and V by 1 base; bases with no gene match: 6. The CDR3 loop spans 15 amino acids. Here the CDR3 reads CASSQVGLAVSEQYF. In DNA, the CDR3 is TGCGCCAGCAGCCAAGTAGGACTAGCGGTGAGCGAGCAGTACTTC.

The CDR3 loop is CASSLGASGQETQYF. The CDR3 nucleotides are TGCGCCAGCAGCTTGGGAGCTAGCGGCCAAGAGACCCAGTACTTC. The chain carries TRBV5-1 and TRBJ2-5; 7 nucleotides match TRBD2. CDR1 is SGHRS, CDR2 YFSETQ, per germline. CDR3 length: 15 residues. With 0 bases clipped from V and 1 base from J, the junction kept 3 bases outside the gene matches.

This chain joins TRBV5-1 and TRBJ1-2; 7 nucleotides match TRBD1. Germline V lookup: CDR1 SGHRS, CDR2 YFSETQ. The V and J ends lost 3 bases and 3 bases, in that order; junction bases with no gene match: 2. This CDR3 comprises 13 residues. Written as DNA, the CDR3 is TGCGCCAGCAGCTACCAGGGGGACTATGGCTACACCTTC. Amino acids: CASSYQGDYGYTF.

The rearrangement joins TRBV28 to TRBJ2-5; 8 nucleotides agree with TRBD1. This CDR3 spans 15 amino acids. CDR1 and CDR2 (germline): MDHEN, SYDVKM. With 10 bases clipped from V and 5 bases from J, the junction kept 15 bases outside the gene matches. The CDR3 spells CATRRTGNVRETQYF. As DNA, the CDR3 is TGTGCCACCCGACGGACAGGGAACGTTAGGGAGACCCAGTACTTC.

The chain joins TRBV11-2 to TRBJ2-7; 7 bases map to TRBD2. The germline V gene has CDR1 SGHAT and CDR2 FQNNGV. There are 15 residues in the CDR3. Trimming at V came to 1 base and at J to 3 bases, leaving 6 bases not matched to a gene. The CDR3 loop is CASSLGWGGGYEQYF. The CDR3 nucleotides are TGTGCCAGCAGCTTAGGGTGGGGGGGAGGCTACGAGCAGTACTTC.

The rearrangement uses TRBV14 and TRBJ2-7, with 11 nucleotides matching TRBD2. Trimming took 0 bases from V and 3 from J; bases not matched to a gene: 4. Germline V lookup: CDR1 SGHDN, CDR2 FVKESK. This CDR3 is 16 amino acids long. The CDR3 DNA sequence: TGTGCCAGCAGCCAAGAACGGACTAGCGGGTACTACGAGCAGTACTTC. Translated: CASSQERTSGYYEQYF.

This chain connects TRBV11-2 to TRBJ1-3; D may be TRBD1 (6 bases). The CDR3 sequence is 16 residues long. In germline, CDR1 is SGHAT, CDR2 FQNNGV. V lost 5 bases to trimming and J lost 2 bases, with 16 bases between them. The CDR3 here is CASSPPRGAAGNTIYF. CDR3 DNA: TGTGCCAGCAGCCCCCCGCGGGGGGCAGCTGGAAACACCATATATTTT. Full variable domain (rest looked up from reference TRBV11-2 and TRBJ1-3): EAGVAQSPRYKIIEKRQSVAFWCNPISGHATLYWYQQILGQGPKLLIQFQNNGVVDDSQLPKDRFSAERLKGVDSTLKIQPAKLEDSAVYLCASSPPRGAAGNTIYFGEGSWLTVV.

The chain carries TRBV5-6 and TRBJ1-5; possibly TRBD1 for D (5 bases). Germline CDR1 SGHDT, CDR2 YYEEEE. The length of the CDR3 is 13 residues. Trimming took 0 bases from V and 4 from J, leaving 5 bases between them. CDR3 coding DNA: TGTGCCAGCAGCTTGGACAGGAATCAGCCCCAGCATTTT. Translation: CASSLDRNQPQHF.

V is TRBV28 and J is TRBJ2-5, with 8 nucleotides matching TRBD1. Unmatched junction bases numbered 6, after V lost 7 bases and J lost 2 bases. Per germline, CDR1 MDHEN and CDR2 SYDVKM. There are 14 residues in the CDR3. The CDR3 bases are TGTGCCAGCATGCTAGACAGGGGACAAGAGACCCAGTACTTC. Protein: CASMLDRGQETQYF.

The chain employs TRBV10-3 and TRBJ1-1; D may be TRBD1 (5 bases). With 6 bases removed from V and 0 bases from J, the gap between germline ends came to 17 bases. From germline, CDR1 is ENHRY and CDR2 SYGVKD. This CDR3 is 16 amino acids long. CDR3 nucleotides: TGTGCCATCAGCGATGGTGGGGGGGTGCTGAACACTGAAGCTTTCTTT. Translation: CAISDGGGVLNTEAFF.

The sample holds one count of this clone. The chain couples TRBV5-1 to TRBJ2-7; 9 nucleotides line up with TRBD1. The CDR3 runs 14 residues. After removal of 3 bases from V and 5 bases from J, the junction contained 6 bases not matched to a gene. Germline CDR1 and CDR2: SGHRS and YFSETQ. The CDR3 bases are TGCGCCAGCAGCTCGGGACAGGGTTTTAACGAGCAGTACTTC. Its translation: CASSSGQGFNEQYF. The variable domain in full, with the rest retrieved from reference TRBV5-1 and TRBJ2-7, is KAGVTQTPRYLIKTRGQQVTLSCSPISGHRSVSWYQQTPGQGLQFLFEYFSETQRNKGNFPGRFSGRQFSNSRSEMNVSTLELGDSALYLCASSSGQGFNEQYFGPGTRLTVT.

The chain couples TRBV7-2 to TRBJ2-1; 7 nucleotides line up with TRBD2. Looked up from germline, CDR1 is SGHTA and CDR2 is FQGNSA. This CDR3 has 13 amino acids. The V segment lost 6 bases and the J segment 4 bases; nucleotides outside the gene matches: 3. The CDR3 spells CASSDGGYNEQFF. The CDR3, as DNA: TGTGCCAGCAGTGACGGGGGGTACAATGAGCAGTTCTTC.

The CDR3 protein is CASSFSGLDGEQYF. The CDR3 region has the DNA TGCGCCAGCAGCTTTTCAGGGCTAGACGGTGAGCAGTACTTC. V is TRBV5-1 and J is TRBJ2-7, with a tentative D call TRBD1 (5 bases). This CDR3 region has 14 residues. V lost 2 bases to trimming and J lost 7 bases, with 16 bases between them. In germline, CDR1 is SGHRS, CDR2 YFSETQ.

The chain uses TRBV18 and TRBJ2-3; no firm D call. Trimming removed 3 bases at V and 3 bases at J, with 13 bases between. The germline V gene encodes CDR1 KGHSH and CDR2 LQKENI. The CDR3 is 15 residues long. CDR3 nucleotides: TGTGCCAGCTCACCCCGACACCAACCTACAGATACGCAGTATTTT. Translating it yields CASSPRHQPTDTQYF.

This clone was seen just once. V gene TRBV11-2 combines with J gene TRBJ2-1; 10 bases match TRBD1. Germline V lookup: CDR1 SGHAT, CDR2 FQNNGV. This CDR3 has 14 amino acids. V dropped 5 bases and J dropped 7; count of bases not matched to a gene: 5. Here the CDR3 reads CASSRTGQGNEQFF. CDR3 in DNA: TGTGCCAGCAGCCGGACGGGACAGGGGAATGAGCAGTTCTTC.

The chain has TRBV7-2 and TRBJ2-4; 12 bases line up with TRBD2. Germline CDR1 SGHTA, CDR2 FQGNSA. V shed 5 bases, J shed 2 bases, and the junction held 10 bases outside the gene matches. The CDR3 has 18 residues. The chain's CDR3 is CASSPKTSGSLSKNIQYF. The DNA of the CDR3 is TGTGCCAGCAGCCCAAAGACTAGCGGGAGTTTATCCAAAAACATTCAGTACTTC. Looking up the rest from reference TRBV7-2 and TRBJ2-4 gives the full variable domain: GAGVSQSPSNKVTEKGKDVELRCDPISGHTALYWYRQSLGQGLEFLIYFQGNSAPDKSGLPSDRFSAERTGGSVSTLTIQRTQQEDSAVYLCASSPKTSGSLSKNIQYFGAGTRLSVL.

CDR3 protein: CASSYRSHTGELFF. The CDR3 nucleotides read TGTGCCAGCAGTTACCGGTCGCACACCGGGGAGCTGTTTTTT. J is TRBJ2-2 and V is TRBV6-5; D is ambiguous. Germline loops: CDR1 MNHEY, CDR2 SVGAGI. Trimming shortened V by 2 bases and J by 3 bases, and 7 bases separated the two germline ends. CDR3 length: 14 residues.

The chain employs TRBV18 and TRBJ2-6; TRBD1 is a possible D gene (6 bases). The CDR3 consists of 16 residues. Trimming pared 2 bases from V and 5 bases from J, leaving 13 bases between. The germline CDR1 and CDR2 sequences are KGHSH and LQKENI. The CDR3 DNA follows: TGTGCCAGCTCACCAGGGACACAGCGTCGGGCCAACGTCCTGACTTTC. Translation: CASSPGTQRRANVLTF.

This chain's CDR3 is CASTSAGNPYEQYF. CDR3 DNA sequence: TGTGCCAGCACATCCGCGGGAAACCCCTACGAGCAGTACTTC. The V call is TRBV27, the J call TRBJ2-7, with a possible D match to TRBD2 (6 bases). V was shortened by 7 bases and J by 2 bases, with 15 bases between the two germline ends. Germline loops: CDR1 MNHEY, CDR2 SMNVEV (reference sequence). This CDR3 spans 14 amino acids.

This chain uses TRBV7-9 with TRBJ1-1; no firm D call. CDR3 length: 14 amino acids. The V gene's germline CDR1 is SEHNR and CDR2 FQNEAQ (reference sequence). Trimming removed 1 base at V and 8 bases at J, with 14 bases between. The CDR3 DNA reads as TGTGCCAGCAGCTTAGGTGGACCCGGCGGGGAAGCTTTCTTT. Its translation: CASSLGGPGGEAFF.